This T cell receptor beta chain stems from a study of T-cell reconstitution after alpha-beta-depleted transplantation in children listed by TCRdb under 2016. Broadly, across the study: The study quantitatively tracked T-cell immune reconstitution after TCRalphabeta/CD19-depleted allogeneic hematopoietic cell transplantation in children using TCR repertoire profiling.

Library preparation was by PCR. Instrument on record: Illumina HiSeq 2500. TCR libraries were prepared with molecular barcoding, using unique molecular identifiers to normalize TCRbeta repertoire quantification. TCRdb reanalyzed the raw reads on its own, using fastp at Q25 for trimming and MiXCR for clone calling, and kept in-frame beta chains. Under each unique CDR3 protein, matching rows form one entry showing the most common genes and DNA. This sample holds roughly 200,000 distinct CDR3 sequences; more than 6.5% were observed only once. Of the sample, 3% to 3.5% is held by the ten largest clones. This clonotype was counted many times. The clone's antigen remains unknown. Base qualities are not provided; no much larger clone lies one nucleotide away. Via the germline V gene (reference sequence), CDR1 is SEHNR and CDR2 FQNEAQ. V is cut by 0 bases and J by 5 bases, and the space between the germline ends is 5 bases. The CDR3 covers 13 residues, taking in both the cysteine and the phenylalanine. Left in the record is the CDR3 DNA by itself, 39 bases read in frame from the first base.

The V gene is TRBV7-9 and the J gene is TRBJ2-1; a tentative D match to TRBD1 spans 5 bases. This sequence originates from a human donor who donated a stem cell graft to a child with Wiskott-Aldrich syndrome. The sequencing here drew on PBMCs from the stem cell graft donor, taken from the stem cell graft. The CDR3 sequence is CASSLARDNEQFF. The DNA sequence follows: TGTGCCAGCAGCTTAGCCAGGGACAATGAGCAGTTCTTC.